The present T cell receptor beta chain was sequenced within a study of cytomegalovirus exposure and HLA in healthy donors. This PCR relied on a set of 60 Vbeta primers and 13 Jbeta primers. Data came from immunoSEQ multiplex PCR; TCRdb stores just in-frame clones and leaves some out. The sample has approximately 160,000 clones, roughly 80% seen once; the top ten hold around 2%. The CDR3 extends over 12 amino acids. Germline loops: CDR1 SNHLY, CDR2 FYNNEI. V lost 4 bases to trimming and J lost 2 bases, with 5 bases between them. Input material: PBMCs. This TCR came from a human donor in good health. This chain links TRBV2 with TRBJ1-2; no reliable D call. CDR3 in DNA: TGTGCCAGCAGTGGACAAAACTATGGCTACACCTTC. It is translated as CASSGQNYGYTF.